This entry features one T cell receptor beta chain sequence. Its cognate antigen is unknown. TCR alpha and beta CDR3 regions were amplified from RNA using iRepertoire nested multiplex PCR. For one-step reverse transcription and amplification, roughly 95-450 ng of tissue mRNA or PBMC total RNA was used. Via MiXCR, TCRdb re-called the multiplex PCR reads, giving one row per CDR3 protein. The repertoire consists of about 110,000 distinct CDR3 sequences, with less than 30% occurring once and the leading ten covering around a third. These data are taken from a study of glioma-infiltrating T cells. Study-level findings and limits: Gliomas, especially low-grade, showed above-expected tissue-blood divergence; non-neoplastic patients showed below.

Per the germline V gene, CDR1 is MGHRA and CDR2 is YSYEKL. CDR3 length: 18 amino acids. With V trimmed by 1 base and J by 4 bases, 13 bases remained unmatched. This clonotype was sampled from a human donor with low-grade glioma or glioblastoma, undergoing nonglioma brain surgery, or in good health (not recorded which). The chain employs TRBV4-1 and TRBJ2-3; TRBD2 aligns across 8 bases. The specimen was glioma tissue, nonneoplastic brain tissue, or PBMCs (not recorded which). The CDR3 DNA sequence: TGCGCCAGCAGCCAAGGAGGGGGAAGGCAGCGGGAGCCAGATACGCAGTATTTT. Protein: CASSQGGGRQREPDTQYF.